These T cell receptor beta chains were read from a single sample in a study of blood T cell repertoires in COVID-19. This table comes from immunoSEQ multiplex PCR, and its TCRdb copy is limited to in-frame clones, with some not included. This sample carries some 130,000 clones, around 89% of them seen once, and the ten largest clones take roughly 2.9%. The sample consisted of peripheral blood. Source of these receptors: a man aged 55 to 70 with active or convalescent COVID-19. CDR3s include the opening cysteine and the closing phenylalanine or tryptophan. Fields, in order: CDR3 DNA, CDR3 protein, D gene, V gene, J gene, clone size. The D gene is left open where the match is weak. Expanded clones are given a class, and other clones once, few, many or no size at all.

TGTGCCAGCAGTTTCATGAACACTGAAGCTTTCTTT,CASSFMNTEAFF,.,TRBV12-3/TRBV12-4,TRBJ1-1,.
TGTGCCAGCAGTCGGGACAGGAGCGCCTACGAGCAGTACTTC,CASSRDRSAYEQYF,TRBD1,TRBV2,TRBJ2-7,.
TGTGCCAGCAGTTGGGGCTATCAGCCCCAGCATTTT,CASSWGYQPQHF,.,TRBV28,TRBJ1-5,.
TGTGCCAGCAGTTACTCTTCAGGGAGGGATCAGCCCCAGCATTTT,CASSYSSGRDQPQHF,.,TRBV6-6,TRBJ1-5,.
TGTGCCAGCAGTCGAAGGGTCGCGGGAACGCCGTTCACAGATACGCAGTATTTT,CASSRRVAGTPFTDTQYF,.,TRBV2,TRBJ2-3,.
TGTGCCAGCGTTCACGAGAACTATGGCTACACCTTC,CASVHENYGYTF,.,TRBV28,TRBJ1-2,.
TGTGCCAGCGCGATACAAACAGGGGCTGAAGCTTTCTTT,CASAIQTGAEAFF,TRBD1,TRBV7-9,TRBJ1-1,.
TGTGCCTGTCTGAATCGACTAGCGGGAGTGGGCTCCTACAATGAGCAGTTCTTC,CACLNRLAGVGSYNEQFF,TRBD2,TRBV30,TRBJ2-1,once
TGTGCCAGCAGCAATAGCGGGAGGACAGATACGCAGTATTTT,CASSNSGRTDTQYF,TRBD2,TRBV7-3,TRBJ2-3,.
TGTGCCAGTAATCCCGGGACAGCAAACACCGGGGAGCTGTTTTTT,CASNPGTANTGELFF,TRBD1,TRBV19,TRBJ2-2,.
TGTGCCAGTTCTTATATGGCTGGCTCTGGAAACACCATATATTTT,CASSYMAGSGNTIYF,.,TRBV19,TRBJ1-3,.
TGTGCCAGCAGCTTAGAGCAAGACCAGGAAATTTCCGGGCAGTACTTC,CASSLEQDQEISGQYF,.,TRBV11-3,TRBJ2-7,.
TGTGCCAGTAGACGGGTAAGCGGGCAGTTCTTC,CASRRVSGQFF,.,TRBV19,TRBJ2-1,.
TGCAGTGCCGAAGTAGCCGGCGAAGCTTTCTTT,CSAEVAGEAFF,.,TRBV20-1,TRBJ1-1,.
TGTGCCACCAGTGATCCTTCCGCCAGGGAGGAAGATCAGCCCCAGCATTTT,CATSDPSAREEDQPQHF,.,TRBV24-1,TRBJ1-5,.
TGCGCCAGCAGCCGAGTGACCGTCCTCCCCCAGGGCGGGGGGTTCTCCTACGAGCAGTACTTC,CASSRVTVLPQGGGFSYEQYF,TRBD2,TRBV4-1,TRBJ2-7,.
TGCAGCGCCCGAGGGCCAGATAACTATGGCTACACCTTC,CSARGPDNYGYTF,.,TRBV29-1,TRBJ1-2,few
TGTGCCAGCAGTCTCGGACTCGTTTACAATGAGCAGTTCTTC,CASSLGLVYNEQFF,.,TRBV6-5,TRBJ2-1,.
TGTGCCGCGACCGGGGGGGGCAGTCAGCCCCAGCATTTT,CAATGGGSQPQHF,.,TRBV19,TRBJ1-5,.
TGTGCCAGCAGTGAACAGGGGGCAACCTTC,CASSEQGATF,TRBD1,TRBV2,TRBJ1-2,.
TGCAGCGTTGATCTAGGACAGAGAGGGGTAGAGACCCAGTACTTC,CSVDLGQRGVETQYF,.,TRBV29-1,TRBJ2-5,.
TGTGCCAGCAGCGGCGGGACTAGCGGGAGGCTCAGCTCCTACGAGCAGTACTTC,CASSGGTSGRLSSYEQYF,TRBD2,TRBV5-6,TRBJ2-7,.
TGTGCCAGCAGCGCGATGGTGGGGGGAGAAGGGGAAAAACTGTTTTTT,CASSAMVGGEGEKLFF,.,TRBV9,TRBJ1-4,.
TGTGCCAGCAGCCAAGATACCCTCACTAGCACCGGGGAGCTGTTTTTT,CASSQDTLTSTGELFF,.,TRBV4-2,TRBJ2-2,.
TGTGCCATCAGACCTAGCGGAGGGTTCAATGAGCAGTTCTTC,CAIRPSGGFNEQFF,TRBD2,TRBV10-3,TRBJ2-1,few
TGTGCCTGGGACTACCCCGGGACAGGGGACTACGAGCAGTACTTC,CAWDYPGTGDYEQYF,TRBD1,TRBV30,TRBJ2-7,.
TGTGCCAGCAGCCACCCTTCGAGTGAAAAACTGTTTTTT,CASSHPSSEKLFF,.,TRBV14,TRBJ1-4,.